This TCR beta chain originates from a study of T cell repertoires in cytomegalovirus infection. Study-wide findings and caveats: Carriers of CMV and the relevant HLA type were discriminated by public TCR beta frequency.

TCRdb reprocessed the reads via MiXCR and lists one record per CDR3 protein. The table records roughly 500,000 distinct CDR3 sequences, more than 15% of them present only once. The germline V gene has CDR1 SGHDN and CDR2 FVKESK. This CDR3 contains 14 residues. Trimming removed 3 bases from V and 3 bases from J, with 12 bases in between. This clonotype was picked up a small number of times. Its antigen is unidentified. The receptor comes from a human donor in good health (CMV status not recorded). Some clones in this sample may be carry-over from other donors' samples. Sequences were obtained from CD8+ T cells from PBMCs. The genes are TRBV14 and TRBJ2-7; maybe TRBD2 (6 bases). The CDR3, as DNA: TGTGCCAGCAGCCAGAGGAGGGGTATCTACGAGCAGTACTTC. This translates into CASSQRRGIYEQYF. Full variable domain (outside the CDR3, taken from reference TRBV14 and TRBJ2-7): EAGVTQFPSHSVIEKGQTVTLRCDPISGHDNLYWYRRVMGKEIKFLLHFVKESKQDESGMPNNRFLAERTGGTYSTLKVQPAELEDSGVYFCASSQRRGIYEQYFGPGTRLTVT.